The sample holds a few counts of the clone carrying this TCR beta chain. Antigen unknown. Every TCR beta cDNA library bore unique molecular identifiers. Once roughly 0.85 to 11 million T cells were used, roughly 490,000 cDNA molecules resulted. A single record per CDR3 protein comes from TCRdb applying MiXCR to the PCR reads. The data contain under 900,000 distinct CDR3 sequences, approximately 57% of them singletons. The data originate from a study of post-analysis software for immune sequencing data. Study context: The cohort encompassed relapsing-remitting, secondary progressive and progressive-relapsing multiple sclerosis disease courses. General study results and limits: By F measure, samples from a shared preparation batch strongly co-clustered. Comparison of patients with controls showed roughly five TRBV segments more frequent in patients, TRBV5-6, TRBV5-1 and TRBV20-1 among them. Comparison with controls showed significantly lower normalized Chao1 diversity in multiple sclerosis patients.

The CDR3 runs 13 residues. CDR1 SQVTM and CDR2 ANQGSEA come from the germline V gene. Trimming pared 2 bases from V and 6 bases from J, leaving 11 bases between. The V call is TRBV29-1, the J call TRBJ2-1; no definite D call. Input material: blood. The receptor was isolated from a girl aged 10-17 years with multiple sclerosis. CDR3 region: CSVEPWTPNEQFF. CDR3 coding DNA: TGCAGCGTTGAACCGTGGACCCCCAATGAGCAGTTCTTC.